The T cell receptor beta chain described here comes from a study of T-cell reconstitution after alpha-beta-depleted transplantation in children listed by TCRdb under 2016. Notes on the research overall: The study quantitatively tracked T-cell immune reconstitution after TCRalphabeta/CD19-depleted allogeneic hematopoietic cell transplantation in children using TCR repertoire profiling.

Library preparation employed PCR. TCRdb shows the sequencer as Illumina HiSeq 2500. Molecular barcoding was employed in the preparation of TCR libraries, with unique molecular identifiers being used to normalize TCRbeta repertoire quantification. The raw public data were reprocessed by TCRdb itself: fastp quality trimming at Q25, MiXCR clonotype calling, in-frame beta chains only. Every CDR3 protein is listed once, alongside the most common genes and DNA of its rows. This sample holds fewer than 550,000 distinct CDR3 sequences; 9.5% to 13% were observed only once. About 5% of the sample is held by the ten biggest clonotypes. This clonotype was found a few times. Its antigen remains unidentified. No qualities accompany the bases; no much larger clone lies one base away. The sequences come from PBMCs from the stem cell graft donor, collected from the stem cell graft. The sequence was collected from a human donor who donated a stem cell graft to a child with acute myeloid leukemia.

CDR3 loop: CSARGGGAIDTQYF. The sequence in DNA is TGCAGTGCTAGGGGCGGGGGGGCCATAGATACGCAGTATTTT. The chain couples TRBV20-1 to TRBJ2-3, and 9 bases in between align with TRBD2. The germline V gene (reference sequence) gives CDR1 as DFQATT and CDR2 as SNEGSKA. The CDR3 has 14 amino acids, counting the end cysteine and phenylalanine. Only the CDR3 part of the read is kept: 42 bases, read in frame from the first base. At the junction V is shortened by 3 bases and J by 5 bases; bases outside the gene matches: 6.